Listed below are T cell receptor beta chains from one sample, sequenced in a study of shared clonotypes between healthy human individuals. Measured with immunoSEQ multiplex PCR; TCRdb has only the in-frame clones, and not every one. Here the sample spans roughly 810,000 clones, roughly 96% being singletons. The sequenced sample was naive CD8+ T cells sorted from blood. Receptors originate from a man between 25 and 39 years old in good health. Each CDR3 is given with its conserved first and last residue. The order of the fields is V gene, clone size, D gene, J gene, CDR3 DNA, CDR3 protein. A D gene is named only where the DNA matches it firmly. Size is stated for part of the rows, as once, few or many counts, or as a class when the clone is expanded.

V gene: TRBV7-9; clone size: .; D gene: TRBD2; J gene: TRBJ2-5; CDR3 DNA: TGTGCCAGCAGCCTAGCGGGAGGTCAAGAGACCCAGTACTTC; CDR3 protein: CASSLAGGQETQYF
V gene: TRBV7-9; clone size: .; D gene: TRBD2; J gene: TRBJ2-2; CDR3 DNA: TGTGCCAGCAGCTCCATGGCGGGAGCGAACACCGGGGAGCTGTTTTTT; CDR3 protein: CASSSMAGANTGELFF
V gene: TRBV10-3; clone size: .; D gene: TRBD2; J gene: TRBJ2-5; CDR3 DNA: TGTGCCACTCTAGCGGGAGTCCGAGAGACCCAGTACTTC; CDR3 protein: CATLAGVRETQYF
V gene: TRBV12-5; clone size: .; D gene: TRBD1; J gene: TRBJ1-2; CDR3 DNA: TGTGCTAGTGGTTTTTCAGGGGGCGAAGCGGGAGGCTACACCTTC; CDR3 protein: CASGFSGGEAGGYTF
V gene: TRBV11-2; clone size: .; D gene: TRBD2; J gene: TRBJ2-5; CDR3 DNA: TGTGCCAGCAGCTTAACAAGCGGGAGTGGGGAGACCCAGTACTTC; CDR3 protein: CASSLTSGSGETQYF
V gene: TRBV7-8; clone size: .; D gene: TRBD2; J gene: TRBJ2-1; CDR3 DNA: TGTGCCAGCAGCTTAACCCGACTAGCGGCCTCCTACAATGAGCAGTTCTTC; CDR3 protein: CASSLTRLAASYNEQFF
V gene: TRBV4-1; clone size: .; D gene: .; J gene: TRBJ2-7; CDR3 DNA: TGCGCCAGCAGCCAAGTTGTTGATCACGAGCAGTACTTC; CDR3 protein: CASSQVVDHEQYF
V gene: TRBV7-9; clone size: .; D gene: .; J gene: TRBJ2-1; CDR3 DNA: TGTGCCAGCAGTTCAGGCAGGGAAGGGCAGTTCTTC; CDR3 protein: CASSSGREGQFF
V gene: TRBV28; clone size: .; D gene: TRBD1; J gene: TRBJ2-1; CDR3 DNA: TGTGCCAGCAGTTTAAGATTCCGGGACAGGGACTCCTACAATGAGCAGTTCTTC; CDR3 protein: CASSLRFRDRDSYNEQFF
V gene: TRBV7-3; clone size: .; D gene: TRBD1; J gene: TRBJ2-3; CDR3 DNA: TGTGCCAGCAGCTTAACCCCCGGGACAGGGACAGATACGCAGTATTTT; CDR3 protein: CASSLTPGTGTDTQYF
V gene: TRBV6-5; clone size: .; D gene: TRBD2; J gene: TRBJ2-1; CDR3 DNA: TGTGCCAGCAGTTACTCGAATGTCGGGAGGGCAAATGAGCAGTTCTTC; CDR3 protein: CASSYSNVGRANEQFF
V gene: TRBV2; clone size: .; D gene: TRBD1; J gene: TRBJ1-4; CDR3 DNA: TGTGCCAGCAGTGCCGGGACAGGGGATAAAAAACTGTTTTTT; CDR3 protein: CASSAGTGDKKLFF
V gene: TRBV21-1; clone size: .; D gene: .; J gene: TRBJ2-2; CDR3 DNA: TGTGCCAGCAGCATACTAGCGCCGGAGGCCGGGGAGCTGTTTTTT; CDR3 protein: CASSILAPEAGELFF
V gene: TRBV19; clone size: .; D gene: TRBD1; J gene: TRBJ2-3; CDR3 DNA: TGTGCCAGTAGTATACTCGGACAGGGCACAGATACGCAGTATTTT; CDR3 protein: CASSILGQGTDTQYF
V gene: TRBV7-8; clone size: .; D gene: .; J gene: TRBJ1-4; CDR3 DNA: TGTGCCAGCAGCTTATATTCTGGACCTAGCAATGAAAAACTGTTTTTT; CDR3 protein: CASSLYSGPSNEKLFF
V gene: TRBV18; clone size: .; D gene: .; J gene: TRBJ1-4; CDR3 DNA: TGTGCCAGCTCCTTCTACAGAGACGAGGGTGAAAAACTGTTTTTT; CDR3 protein: CASSFYRDEGEKLFF
V gene: TRBV7-6; clone size: .; D gene: .; J gene: TRBJ2-6; CDR3 DNA: TGTGCCAGCAGCGATCGGGCTACTCCTGGGGCCAACGTCCTGACTTTC; CDR3 protein: CASSDRATPGANVLTF
V gene: TRBV29-1; clone size: .; D gene: .; J gene: TRBJ2-3; CDR3 DNA: TGCAGCGTTGTGGACATTCTTATCACAGATACGCAGTATTTT; CDR3 protein: CSVVDILITDTQYF
V gene: TRBV18; clone size: .; D gene: TRBD2; J gene: TRBJ2-1; CDR3 DNA: TGTGCCAGCTCACTCGGGCGGGGGTTGGATGAGCAGTTCTTC; CDR3 protein: CASSLGRGLDEQFF
V gene: TRBV7-9; clone size: .; D gene: TRBD1; J gene: TRBJ1-1; CDR3 DNA: TGTGCCAGCAGCTCAGGGGGGACTGAAGCTTTCTTT; CDR3 protein: CASSSGGTEAFF
V gene: TRBV11-3; clone size: .; D gene: .; J gene: TRBJ2-1; CDR3 DNA: TGTGCCAGCAGCTTAGGCCGGGACTTCTACAATGAGCAGTTCTTC; CDR3 protein: CASSLGRDFYNEQFF
V gene: TRBV27; clone size: .; D gene: .; J gene: TRBJ2-5; CDR3 DNA: TGTGCCAGCAGTTTTGAACCCCTGGGCGGCCCAGAGACCCAGTACTTC; CDR3 protein: CASSFEPLGGPETQYF
V gene: TRBV2; clone size: .; D gene: .; J gene: TRBJ1-2; CDR3 DNA: TGTGCCAGCAGTGGGCACAGGGAGAACTATGGCTACACCTTC; CDR3 protein: CASSGHRENYGYTF
V gene: TRBV27; clone size: .; D gene: .; J gene: TRBJ1-1; CDR3 DNA: TGTGCCAGCACAAAGAACACTGAAGCTTTCTTT; CDR3 protein: CASTKNTEAFF
V gene: TRBV5-5; clone size: .; D gene: .; J gene: TRBJ2-3; CDR3 DNA: TGTGCCAGCAGCTTGTGGGGGAGCCCCACAGATACGCAGTATTTT; CDR3 protein: CASSLWGSPTDTQYF
V gene: TRBV6-5; clone size: .; D gene: TRBD2; J gene: TRBJ2-5; CDR3 DNA: TGTGCCAGCAGAACGGGACTAGCCTTAGAGACCCAGTACTTC; CDR3 protein: CASRTGLALETQYF
V gene: TRBV9; clone size: .; D gene: .; J gene: TRBJ2-1; CDR3 DNA: TGTGCCAGCAGCTTAGCCGGGACTTGGGATGAGCAGTTCTTC; CDR3 protein: CASSLAGTWDEQFF
V gene: TRBV5-5; clone size: .; D gene: .; J gene: TRBJ1-1; CDR3 DNA: TGTGCCAGCAGCGAAACTGAAGCTTTCTTT; CDR3 protein: CASSETEAFF
V gene: TRBV5-4; clone size: .; D gene: TRBD1; J gene: TRBJ2-1; CDR3 DNA: TGTGCCAGCAGCTTGGGGACAGGGAAGCAGTTCTTC; CDR3 protein: CASSLGTGKQFF
V gene: TRBV19; clone size: once; D gene: TRBD2; J gene: TRBJ2-7; CDR3 DNA: TGTGCCAGTAGTGATATACTAGCGGCCTACTCCTACGAGCAGTACTTC; CDR3 protein: CASSDILAAYSYEQYF
V gene: TRBV2; clone size: .; D gene: TRBD1; J gene: TRBJ2-7; CDR3 DNA: TGTGCCAGCAGTGGACAGGGCACCTACGAGCAGTACTTC; CDR3 protein: CASSGQGTYEQYF
V gene: TRBV15; clone size: .; D gene: TRBD1; J gene: TRBJ2-7; CDR3 DNA: TGTGCCACCAGCAAAGACAGGGGATACGAGCAGTACTTC; CDR3 protein: CATSKDRGYEQYF
V gene: TRBV9; clone size: .; D gene: .; J gene: TRBJ2-1; CDR3 DNA: TGTGCCAGCAGCGTAGCTCTCCGTGGCGATGAGCAGTTCTTC; CDR3 protein: CASSVALRGDEQFF
V gene: TRBV7-3; clone size: .; D gene: .; J gene: TRBJ1-1; CDR3 DNA: TGTGCCAGCAGCTTTAACGTGTACACTGAAGCTTTCTTT; CDR3 protein: CASSFNVYTEAFF
V gene: TRBV9; clone size: .; D gene: TRBD1; J gene: TRBJ2-7; CDR3 DNA: TGTGCCAGCAGCGCCACAGGGGGCAGTTCCTACGAGCAGTACTTC; CDR3 protein: CASSATGGSSYEQYF
V gene: TRBV11-2; clone size: .; D gene: .; J gene: TRBJ2-7; CDR3 DNA: TGTGCCAGCAGCACGCTAGCAAACGAGCAGTACTTC; CDR3 protein: CASSTLANEQYF
V gene: TRBV7-9; clone size: .; D gene: .; J gene: TRBJ1-2; CDR3 DNA: TGTGCCAGCAGCTCAGGACCGGGGTTGGGCTACACCTTC; CDR3 protein: CASSSGPGLGYTF
V gene: TRBV7-9; clone size: .; D gene: TRBD1; J gene: TRBJ2-1; CDR3 DNA: TGTGCCAGCAGCCCCAATGGACGGACAGGGGAGTACAATGAGCAGTTCTTC; CDR3 protein: CASSPNGRTGEYNEQFF
V gene: TRBV28; clone size: .; D gene: TRBD1; J gene: TRBJ2-7; CDR3 DNA: TGTGCCAGCTCCGGTCGACCGGGACAGCTATACGAGCAGTACTTC; CDR3 protein: CASSGRPGQLYEQYF
V gene: TRBV5-1; clone size: .; D gene: TRBD2; J gene: TRBJ2-1; CDR3 DNA: TGCGCCAGCAGCTTGATCGGACTAGTCAATGAGCAGTTCTTC; CDR3 protein: CASSLIGLVNEQFF
V gene: TRBV7-9; clone size: .; D gene: .; J gene: TRBJ1-1; CDR3 DNA: TGTGCCAGCAGCTTACCCCCCAACACTGAAGCTTTCTTT; CDR3 protein: CASSLPPNTEAFF
V gene: TRBV11-1; clone size: .; D gene: .; J gene: TRBJ2-7; CDR3 DNA: TGTGCCAGCAGCTTAGATCAGGGCCCGACCGAGCAGTACTTC; CDR3 protein: CASSLDQGPTEQYF
V gene: TRBV27; clone size: .; D gene: TRBD1; J gene: TRBJ2-3; CDR3 DNA: TGTGCCAGCAGCTCTTTAAGGACAGGGGGAATAGATACGCAGTATTTT; CDR3 protein: CASSSLRTGGIDTQYF
V gene: TRBV4-1; clone size: .; D gene: .; J gene: TRBJ2-3; CDR3 DNA: TGCGCCAGCAGCCAAGATCCCTCCTACACAGATACGCAGTATTTT; CDR3 protein: CASSQDPSYTDTQYF
V gene: TRBV7-9; clone size: .; D gene: .; J gene: TRBJ2-7; CDR3 DNA: TGTGCCAGCAGATTGAGCTACGAGCAGTACTTC; CDR3 protein: CASRLSYEQYF
V gene: TRBV2; clone size: .; D gene: .; J gene: TRBJ1-1; CDR3 DNA: TGTGCCACCCCAACCCGCGGGAACACTGAAGCTTTCTTT; CDR3 protein: CATPTRGNTEAFF
V gene: TRBV6-5; clone size: once; D gene: TRBD2; J gene: TRBJ2-1; CDR3 DNA: TGTGCCAGCAGTCCGGGAGGCAACAATGAGCAGTTCTTC; CDR3 protein: CASSPGGNNEQFF
V gene: TRBV11-3; clone size: .; D gene: TRBD2; J gene: TRBJ2-3; CDR3 DNA: TGTGCCAGCAGCTCGAAGACTAGCGGTTTTGTAGATACGCAGTATTTT; CDR3 protein: CASSSKTSGFVDTQYF
V gene: TRBV20-1; clone size: .; D gene: .; J gene: TRBJ1-5; CDR3 DNA: TGCAGTGCTCCTTCTTTTGTGGCCCAGCATTTT; CDR3 protein: CSAPSFVAQHF
V gene: TRBV4-2; clone size: .; D gene: .; J gene: TRBJ1-4; CDR3 DNA: TGTGCCAGCAGCCAAGATGGCAGGGGCTGGGGTGAAAAACTGTTTTTT; CDR3 protein: CASSQDGRGWGEKLFF
V gene: TRBV7-8; clone size: .; D gene: TRBD1; J gene: TRBJ2-5; CDR3 DNA: TGTGCCAGCAGCCTACCGCCGGATCCGGGACAGGGTAGAGAGACCCAGTACTTC; CDR3 protein: CASSLPPDPGQGRETQYF
V gene: TRBV27; clone size: .; D gene: .; J gene: TRBJ2-5; CDR3 DNA: TGTGCCAGCAGTTTCTCCTCTCAAGAGACCCAGTACTTC; CDR3 protein: CASSFSSQETQYF
V gene: TRBV7-9; clone size: .; D gene: TRBD1; J gene: TRBJ2-7; CDR3 DNA: TGTGCCAGCAGCTCTACCCAACAGGGGTCCTACGAGCAGTACTTC; CDR3 protein: CASSSTQQGSYEQYF